This TCR beta chain is from a study of blood T cell repertoires in COVID-19. Study-level background: There were acute and convalescent COVID-19 samples, and they came from the United States, Italy and Spain. T cells, B-cell-depleted T cells, or PBMCs provided the cDNA or gDNA that served as material.

Source study methods: Cell counts per sample came from amplifying reference gene primers. The table came from immunoSEQ multiplex PCR; TCRdb's copy has only in-frame clones and leaves some out. D and trimming were read from the DNA, whereas the V and J calls and clone size are those reported in that table. The sample has 200,000 to 250,000 clones; 85% to 90% are singletons. Assignments of participants to cohorts depended upon their own reported clinical history. CDR1 and CDR2 from the germline V gene are SGHTA and FQGNSA. The CDR3 runs 16 residues. V was cut by 5 bases and J by 0 bases, with 17 bases left in between.

This TCR came from a man aged 40-49 years who had recovered from COVID-19. The chain has TRBV7-2 and TRBJ2-7; D might be TRBD2 (5 bases). What was sequenced was PBMCs or T cells enriched from blood (not recorded which). The CDR3 region is CASSPGGSSSSYEQYF. CDR3 in DNA: TGTGCCAGCAGCCCCGGAGGATCCTCGAGCTCCTACGAGCAGTACTTC. The entire variable domain, with the rest obtained from reference TRBV7-2 and TRBJ2-7, is as follows: GAGVSQSPSNKVTEKGKDVELRCDPISGHTALYWYRQSLGQGLEFLIYFQGNSAPDKSGLPSDRFSAERTGGSVSTLTIQRTQQEDSAVYLCASSPGGSSSSYEQYFGPGTRLTVT.